This T cell receptor beta chain derives from a study of siplizumab effects on memory and regulatory T cells. Study-level results: Poor capture below about 10^-5 frequency left most alloreactive clones unmapped to unstimulated subsets. Suppressive capability of dividing Tregs from siplizumab cultures went unverified. Siplizumab produced a significant reduction in alloreactive sequences that were traceable to unstimulated CD4+ memory cells.

Turning to this clone: Its target is unknown.

Cells from the mixed lymphocyte reaction were cocultured for around 6 days at 37°C. Germline trimming cut 4 bases from V and 6 bases from J; bases unmatched to any gene: 9. CDR3 length: 15 residues. Germline CDR1 reads SGHDT; CDR2 reads YYEEEE. About 1.1 x 10^5 TCR templates were measured in each sample. The repertoire was sequenced with immunoSEQ multiplex PCR; TCRdb's copy has only in-frame clones and lacks some. The data contain approximately 5,000 clones, 50% of them singletons. Sequencing used CFSE-low (dividing) CD8+ T cells sorted from an allogeneic mixed lymphocyte reaction. This chain uses TRBV5-6 with TRBJ1-5, with 8 bases identical to TRBD1. The TCR originated in a human donor in good health; the cells came from an allogeneic mixed lymphocyte reaction. Some clones in this sample may be carry-over from other donors' samples. This CDR3 is CASSPAGGDGQPQHF. CDR3 sequence (DNA): TGTGCCAGCAGCCCCGCAGGGGGCGATGGTCAGCCCCAGCATTTT.